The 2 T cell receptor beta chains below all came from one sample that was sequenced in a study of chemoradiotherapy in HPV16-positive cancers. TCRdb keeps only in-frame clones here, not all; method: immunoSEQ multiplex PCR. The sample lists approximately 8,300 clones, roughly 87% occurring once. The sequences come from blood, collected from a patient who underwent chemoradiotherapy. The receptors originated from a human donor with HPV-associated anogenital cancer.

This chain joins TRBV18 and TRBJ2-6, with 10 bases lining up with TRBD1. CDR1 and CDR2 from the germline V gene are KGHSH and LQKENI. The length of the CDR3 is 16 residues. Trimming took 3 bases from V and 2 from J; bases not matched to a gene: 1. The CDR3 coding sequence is TGTGCCAGCTCACCGGGGACAGGGGCTGGGGCCAACGTCCTGACTTTC. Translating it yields CASSPGTGAGANVLTF. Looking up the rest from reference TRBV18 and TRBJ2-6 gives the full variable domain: NAGVMQNPRHLVRRRGQEARLRCSPMKGHSHVYWYRQLPEEGLKFMVYLQKENIIDESGMPKERFSAEFPKEGPSILRIQQVVRGDSAAYFCASSPGTGAGANVLTFGAGSRLTVL.

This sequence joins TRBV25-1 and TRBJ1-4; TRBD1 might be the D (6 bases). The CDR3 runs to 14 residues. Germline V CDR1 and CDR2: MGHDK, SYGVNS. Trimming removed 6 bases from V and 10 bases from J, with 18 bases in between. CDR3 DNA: TGTGCCAGCAGGGGGCCACAGGGATACGGAAAACTGTTTTTT. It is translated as CASRGPQGYGKLFF.